One sample yielded the 20 T cell receptor beta chains listed below, sequenced in a study of CD8 T cells in Susac syndrome (dated by TCRdb to about 2019). The library was generated by the immunoSEQ multiplex PCR assay. RNA was extracted with the RNeasy kit and roughly 0.45 to 1 ug was reverse transcribed using random hexamers. TCRdb itself trimmed the public reads at Q25 with fastp, ran MiXCR and retained productive beta chains. Rows merge per CDR3 protein into single entries with the most common DNA and genes. This sample holds roughly 330,000 distinct CDR3 sequences; around 92% were observed only once. Of the sample, over 0.05% falls within the top ten clones. Source material: CD4+ T cells from PBMCs. These receptors originate from a human donor with multiple sclerosis.

The V call is TRBV5-1, the J call TRBJ1-1; D perhaps matches TRBD1 (5 bases). V lost 4 bases, J lost 0 bases, and 16 bases lay in between. The germline V gene has CDR1 SGHRS and CDR2 YFSETQ. The CDR3 consists of 16 residues. The CDR3 spells CASSPGGANMNTEAFF. CDR3 nucleotides: TGCGCCAGCAGCCCTGGAGGGGCCAATATGAACACTGAAGCTTTCTTT.

This chain links TRBV30 with TRBJ2-7, with 11 bases lining up with TRBD2. The CDR3 runs 14 residues. CDR1 and CDR2 from the germline V gene are GTSNPN and SVGIG (reference sequence). The J segment lost 6 bases and the V segment lost 5 bases, leaving 9 bases of the junction unmatched. Here the CDR3 reads CAWGPGLAVFEQYF. CDR3 nucleotide sequence: TGTGCCTGGGGGCCGGGACTAGCGGTTTTCGAGCAGTACTTC. Supplemented by reference TRBV30 and TRBJ2-7, the full variable domain reads SQTIHQWPATLVQPVGSPLSLECTVEGTSNPNLYWYRQAAGRGLQLLFYSVGIGQISSEVPQNLSASRPQDRQFILSSKKLLLSDSGFYLCAWGPGLAVFEQYFGPGTRLTVT.

This clonotype was recorded only once. Relative to the germline gene, one junction end is altered; a read error may explain this. CDR3 sequence: CAWSSLPTRELFF. For the CDR3, the DNA is TGTGCCTGGAGTAGTTTGCCCACCCGGGAGCTGTTTTTT. The chain combines TRBV30 with TRBJ2-2; D is ambiguous. Germline loops: CDR1 GTSNPN, CDR2 SVGIG (reference sequence). The CDR3 length is 13 residues.

CDR3 DNA: TGCGCCAGCAGCTCGAAGGACGGGAACCGGGGGGCCAACGTCCTGACTTTC. It is translated as CASSSKDGNRGANVLTF. The rearrangement joins TRBV5-1 to TRBJ2-6, with TRBD2 as a possible D gene (5 bases). Per the germline V gene, CDR1 is SGHRS and CDR2 is YFSETQ. V gave up 3 bases and J gave up 4 bases, with 17 bases separating them. There are 17 residues in the CDR3.

This chain joins TRBV24-1 and TRBJ1-2; D gene uncertain. From germline, CDR1 is KGHDR and CDR2 SFDVKD. Trimming stripped 2 bases from V and 4 bases from J, with 13 bases between. The CDR3 is 15 residues long. The CDR3: CATSDSRGVSYGYTF. CDR3 coding DNA: TGTGCCACCAGTGATTCCCGCGGCGTAAGCTATGGCTACACCTTC.

This clonotype was counted between two and nine times. The rearrangement joins TRBV20-1 to TRBJ1-5, with D perhaps TRBD1 (6 bases). The length of the CDR3 is 17 residues. Germline CDR1 is DFQATT and CDR2 is SNEGSKA (reference sequence). V was clipped by 5 bases and J by 4 bases, with 24 bases between them. CDR3 nucleotide sequence: TGCAGTGCTGTAACGGGCAGGGGCAGTGAAGGAAATCAGCCCCAGCATTTT. The encoded protein is CSAVTGRGSEGNQPQHF.

The rearrangement uses TRBV30 and TRBJ1-6; D unclear. This CDR3 has 14 amino acids. The V end lost 0 bases, the J end lost 5 bases, and 8 bases lay between the germline ends. Germline V gives CDR1 GTSNPN, CDR2 SVGIG (reference sequence). CDR3 protein: CAWSVMANNSPLHF. As DNA, the CDR3 is TGTGCCTGGAGTGTAATGGCGAATAATTCACCCCTCCACTTT.

This chain links TRBV5-1 with TRBJ2-1, with TRBD2 matching over 12 bases. Germline trimming cut 1 base from V and 2 bases from J; bases unmatched to any gene: 7. CDR1 is SGHRS and CDR2 is YFSETQ in the germline V gene. The CDR3 sequence is 18 residues long. The chain's CDR3 is CASSLRLLAGGAYNEQFF. The DNA of the CDR3 is TGCGCCAGCAGCTTGAGGCTACTAGCGGGGGGTGCCTACAATGAGCAGTTCTTC.

This clonotype was found once. The V call is TRBV20-1, the J call TRBJ2-3; no definite D call. The CDR3 consists of 15 residues. Trimming cost V 6 bases and J 6 bases, with 22 bases left between them. Germline V gene lookup returns CDR1 DFQATT and CDR2 SNEGSKA (reference sequence). Written as DNA, the CDR3 is TGCAGTGCACCCCCCCGGCCCAACACACTCGATACGCAGTATTTT. Its protein product is CSAPPRPNTLDTQYF.

This clonotype was detected once. This CDR3 is CASSPEPAGGGLHTQYF. CDR3 nucleotides: TGCGCCAGCAGCCCGGAACCAGCGGGGGGGGGTCTCCATACGCAGTATTTT. This chain links TRBV5-1 with TRBJ2-3; TRBD2 matches at 10 bases. Germline assignment: CDR1 SGHRS and CDR2 YFSETQ. The CDR3 spans 17 residues. J was trimmed by 7 bases and V by 4 bases; bases with no gene match: 15.

The chain uses TRBV30 and TRBJ1-5; D is perhaps TRBD1 (5 bases). The V end was cut by 3 bases, the J end by 3 bases, with 9 bases between. This CDR3 contains 13 residues. Germline V gene data show CDR1 as GTSNPN and CDR2 as SVGIG (reference sequence). CDR3: CAWRRGVNQPQHF. DNA for the CDR3: TGTGCCTGGAGAAGGGGAGTCAATCAGCCCCAGCATTTT.

The V and J genes are TRBV12-3 or TRBV12-4 and TRBJ2-2; 8 bases line up with TRBD1. The CDR3 is made up of 15 amino acids. The V gene end was trimmed by 6 bases and the J gene end by 6 bases; junction bases not matched to a gene: 9. CDR3 loop: CASRPGQGRAGELFF. DNA of the CDR3: TGTGCCAGCAGGCCTGGACAGGGCAGGGCCGGGGAGCTGTTTTTT.

The CDR3 reads CASSLGGPAHTGELFF. CDR3 nucleotides: TGTGCCAGCTCCCTGGGAGGGCCCGCGCACACCGGGGAGCTGTTTTTT. The chain recombines TRBV12-3 or TRBV12-4 with TRBJ2-2; 7 bases fit TRBD2. Germline trimming cut 8 bases from V and 3 bases from J; bases unmatched to any gene: 12. CDR3 length equals 16 residues.

The chain has TRBV4-2 and TRBJ1-2; the D gene is possibly TRBD1 (5 bases). The germline V gene has CDR1 LGHNA and CDR2 YNFKEQ. The CDR3 is 15 residues long. V lost 1 base and J 0 bases, leaving 9 bases between the germline ends. The CDR3 loop is CASSQGGVTNYGYTF. For the CDR3, the DNA is TGTGCCAGCAGCCAAGGGGGGGTGACTAACTATGGCTACACCTTC.

This clonotype was counted a single time. V usage is TRBV5-1 and J usage is TRBJ2-2; 7 nucleotides match TRBD1. The germline CDR1 and CDR2 sequences are SGHRS and YFSETQ. This CDR3 has 12 residues. V lost 0 bases, J lost 13 bases, and 3 bases stayed unmatched. The CDR3 sequence: CASSLGQGVLFF. The CDR3 bases are TGCGCCAGCAGCTTGGGACAGGGTGTGCTGTTTTTT.

The CDR3 loop reads CASSLTPGQGSQETQYF. The CDR3 region has the DNA TGCGCCAGCAGCTTAACGCCGGGACAGGGGTCCCAAGAGACCCAGTACTTC. The rearrangement links TRBV5-1 to TRBJ2-5; 10 bases map to TRBD1. CDR3 length: 17 residues. Trimming cost V 2 bases and J 1 base; bases outside gene matches: 8. Germline values: CDR1 SGHRS, CDR2 YFSETQ.

The genes are TRBV5-1 and TRBJ2-3; 10 bases line up with TRBD2. The CDR3 is 17 amino acids. The germline gives CDR1 SGHRS, CDR2 YFSETQ. The ends lost 3 bases at V and 4 bases at J; junction bases unmatched: 11. This chain's CDR3 is CASSSIGAGGPADTQYF. CDR3 sequence (DNA): TGCGCCAGCAGCTCGATCGGAGCGGGAGGGCCCGCAGATACGCAGTATTTT.

The chain uses TRBV7-9 and TRBJ1-4, with 8 positions matching TRBD1. The V and J ends lost 4 bases and 11 bases, in that order; junction bases with no gene match: 6. This CDR3 is built from 13 residues. From germline, CDR1 is SEHNR and CDR2 FQNEAQ (reference sequence). The CDR3 protein is CASSSEDRAKLFF. CDR3 nucleotide sequence: TGTGCCAGCAGCTCGGAGGACAGGGCGAAACTGTTTTTT.

The chain recombines TRBV29-1 with TRBJ1-1; tentatively, D is TRBD1 (5 bases). The ends were cut back, 3 bases at V and 0 bases at J, with 14 bases in the middle. The CDR3 covers 15 residues. Germline-derived CDR1 and CDR2 are SQVTM and ANQGSEA. The CDR3 loop reads CSVESRMGLNTEAFF. The CDR3 coding sequence is TGCAGCGTTGAGAGTCGAATGGGACTGAACACTGAAGCTTTCTTT. Full variable domain (outside the CDR3, taken from reference TRBV29-1 and TRBJ1-1): SAVISQKPSRDICQRGTSLTIQCQVDSQVTMMFWYRQQPGQSLTLIATANQGSEATYESGFVIDKFPISRPNLTFSTLTVSNMSPEDSSIYLCSVESRMGLNTEAFFGQGTRLTVV.

V is TRBV28 and J is TRBJ1-5; D unresolved. The V gene lost 3 bases and the J gene lost 5 bases, with 17 bases spanning the gap. Germline V gene sequence: CDR1 MDHEN, CDR2 SYDVKM. There are 16 residues in the CDR3. For the CDR3, the DNA is TGTGCCAGCAGTTTCTCGGGGTGGGCCGGGGATCAGCCCCAGCATTTT. Protein product: CASSFSGWAGDQPQHF.